This entry describes one TCR beta chain. Antigen specificity is unknown. This sample was taken from a study of beta chain features in type 1 diabetes. The overall study: The patient and healthy donor groups were comparable for age, gender and cell yields.

Overall study results and limits: Insertion counts at VDJ junctions were lower in type 1 diabetes patients, who also showed more deletions there.

Trimming removed 6 bases at V and 2 bases at J, with 7 bases between. This CDR3 region has 13 residues. Germline V gene lookup returns CDR1 MNHNS and CDR2 SASEGT. TCRB transcripts that were expressed got sequenced, as all of the isolated RNA had been reverse transcribed. Sequenced by immunoSEQ multiplex PCR; TCRdb stores in-frame clones only, minus some. The sample holds around 140,000 clones, around 9.3% seen once. The single heparinised draw taken from each donor contained about 100 mL of blood on average. Sort purity for all populations was recorded as exceeding 98%. Sequencing was carried out using naive CD4+ T cells from blood. The genes are TRBV6-1 and TRBJ2-2; D not certain. The source of this sequence is a man aged 18 to 35 in good health. The CDR3 spells CASRAPNTGELFF. The CDR3 DNA reads as TGTGCCAGCAGAGCCCCAAACACCGGGGAGCTGTTTTTT.